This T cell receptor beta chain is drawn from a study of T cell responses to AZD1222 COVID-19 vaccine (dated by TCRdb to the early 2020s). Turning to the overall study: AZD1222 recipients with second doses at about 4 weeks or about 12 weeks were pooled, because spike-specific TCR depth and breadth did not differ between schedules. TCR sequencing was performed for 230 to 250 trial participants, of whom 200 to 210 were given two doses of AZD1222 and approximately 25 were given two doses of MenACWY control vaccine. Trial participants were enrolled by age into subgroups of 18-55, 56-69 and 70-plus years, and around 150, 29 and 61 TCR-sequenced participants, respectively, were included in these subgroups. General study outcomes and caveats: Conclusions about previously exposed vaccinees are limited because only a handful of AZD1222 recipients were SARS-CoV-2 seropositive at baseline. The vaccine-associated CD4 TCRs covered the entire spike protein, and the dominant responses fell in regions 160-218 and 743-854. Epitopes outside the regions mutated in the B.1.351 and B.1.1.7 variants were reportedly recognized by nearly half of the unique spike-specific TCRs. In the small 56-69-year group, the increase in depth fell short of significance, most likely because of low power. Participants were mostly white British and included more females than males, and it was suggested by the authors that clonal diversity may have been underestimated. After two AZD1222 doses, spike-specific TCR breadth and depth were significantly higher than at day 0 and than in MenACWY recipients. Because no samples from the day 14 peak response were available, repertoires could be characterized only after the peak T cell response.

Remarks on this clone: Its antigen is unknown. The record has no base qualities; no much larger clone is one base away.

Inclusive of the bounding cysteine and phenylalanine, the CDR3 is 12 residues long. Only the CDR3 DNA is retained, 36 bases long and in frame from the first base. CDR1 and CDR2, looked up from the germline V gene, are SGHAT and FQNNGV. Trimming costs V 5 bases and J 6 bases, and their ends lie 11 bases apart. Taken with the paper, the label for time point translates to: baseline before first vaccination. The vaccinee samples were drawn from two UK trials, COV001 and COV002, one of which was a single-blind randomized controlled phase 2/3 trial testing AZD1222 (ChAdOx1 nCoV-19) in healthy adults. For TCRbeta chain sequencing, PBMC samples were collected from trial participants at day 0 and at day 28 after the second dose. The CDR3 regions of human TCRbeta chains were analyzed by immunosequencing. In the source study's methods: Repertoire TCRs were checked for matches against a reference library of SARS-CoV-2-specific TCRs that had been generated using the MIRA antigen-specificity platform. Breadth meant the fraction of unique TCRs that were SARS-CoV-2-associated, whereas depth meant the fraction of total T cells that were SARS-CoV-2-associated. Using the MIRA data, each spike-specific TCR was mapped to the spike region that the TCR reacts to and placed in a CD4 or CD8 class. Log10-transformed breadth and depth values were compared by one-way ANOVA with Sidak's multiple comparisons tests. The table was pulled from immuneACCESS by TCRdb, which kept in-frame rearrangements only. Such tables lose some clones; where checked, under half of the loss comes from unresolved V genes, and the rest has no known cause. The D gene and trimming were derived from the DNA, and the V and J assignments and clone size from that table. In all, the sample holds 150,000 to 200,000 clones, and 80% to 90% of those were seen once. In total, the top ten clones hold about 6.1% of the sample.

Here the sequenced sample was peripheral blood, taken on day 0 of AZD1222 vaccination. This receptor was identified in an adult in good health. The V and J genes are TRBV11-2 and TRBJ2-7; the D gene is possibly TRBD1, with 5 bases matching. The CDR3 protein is CASSPAGFEQYF. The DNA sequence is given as TGTGCCAGCAGCCCGGCAGGGTTCGAGCAGTACTTC.